Only one count was recorded for the clone carrying this TCR beta chain. How the authors handled the data: Amplification from reference gene primers served as the basis for estimated nucleated cell counts. Repertoires were generated with immunoSEQ multiplex PCR, while TCRdb's copy carries only in-frame clones and drops some. V and J calls and clone size come straight from that table; D and trimming were deduced from the DNA. The sample shows around 220,000 clones, roughly 82% of them seen only once. Trimming took 1 base from V and 7 from J, leaving 8 bases between them. This CDR3 has 13 amino acids. The germline V gene has CDR1 SNHLY and CDR2 FYNNEI. The sample belongs to a study of blood T cell repertoires in COVID-19. Whole-study context: The United States, Italy and Spain supplied acute and convalescent COVID-19 samples. Sources were T cells, B-cell-depleted T cells, or PBMCs; the material itself was cDNA or gDNA.

This chain uses TRBV2 with TRBJ1-5; D is perhaps TRBD1 (5 bases). This clonotype originated in a woman aged 80 or over with active or convalescent COVID-19. The sequenced sample consisted of peripheral blood. CDR3 nucleotides: TGTGCCAGCAGTGAAGAACAGGCACAGCCCCAGCATTTT. As protein: CASSEEQAQPQHF.